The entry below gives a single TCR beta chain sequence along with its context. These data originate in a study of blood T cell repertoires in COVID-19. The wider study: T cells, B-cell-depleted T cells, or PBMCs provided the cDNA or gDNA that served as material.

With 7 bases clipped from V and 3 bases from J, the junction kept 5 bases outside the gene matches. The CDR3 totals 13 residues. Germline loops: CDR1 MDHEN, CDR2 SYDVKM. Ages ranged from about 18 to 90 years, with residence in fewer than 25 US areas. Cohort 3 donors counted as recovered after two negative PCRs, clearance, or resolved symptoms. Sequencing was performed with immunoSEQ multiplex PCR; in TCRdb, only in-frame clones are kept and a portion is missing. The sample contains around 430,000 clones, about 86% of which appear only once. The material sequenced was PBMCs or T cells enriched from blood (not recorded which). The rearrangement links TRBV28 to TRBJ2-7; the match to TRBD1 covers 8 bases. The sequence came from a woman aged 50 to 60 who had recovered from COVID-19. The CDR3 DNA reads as TGTGCCAGCAAATACACAGGGGGCTACGAGCAGTACTTC. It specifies CASKYTGGYEQYF.